The 19 T cell receptor beta chains in this list originate from one sample, sequenced in a study of blood T cell repertoires in COVID-19 (dated by TCRdb to the early 2020s). The protocol used for the library was the immunoSEQ multiplex PCR assay. In TCRdb, the immuneACCESS table is reduced to in-frame sequences with V and J assigned. These tables do not hold every clone; where another copy was compared, an unresolved V gene accounts for under half, and the others remain unexplained. In all, the sample holds about 200,000 clones, and 70% to 90% of those were seen once. The top ten hold 3% to 3.5% of the sample. The sequenced sample consisted of peripheral blood. The receptors come from a man aged 60-69 years with acute or convalescent COVID-19.

The V call is TRBV3-1 (or the pseudogene TRBV3-2), the J call TRBJ2-2, with a tentative D call TRBD1 (6 bases). The CDR3 has 13 amino acids. CDR1 is LGHDT and CDR2 is YNNKEL in the germline V gene (reference sequence). Trimming took off 2 bases at V and 6 bases at J, with 7 bases between the two ends. CDR3 nucleotide sequence: TGTGCCAGCAGCCAACAGGGGTCCGGGGAGCTGTTTTTT. Translation: CASSQQGSGELFF.

The chain joins TRBV28 to TRBJ2-7, with 10 bases aligning to TRBD1. The CDR3 sequence is 14 residues long. CDR1 is MDHEN, CDR2 SYDVKM, per germline. Trimming at V came to 7 bases and at J to 4 bases, leaving 7 bases not matched to a gene. In DNA, the CDR3 is TGTGCCAGCACCCTTCTGGGACAGGGGTACGAGCAGTACTTC. This translates into CASTLLGQGYEQYF.

The CDR3 bases are TGTGCCAGCAGTCTGGGGACAGCTCAAAACTATGGCTACACCTTC. This translates into CASSLGTAQNYGYTF. V and J are TRBV28 and TRBJ1-2; 7 bases align to TRBD1. The V gene's germline CDR1 is MDHEN and CDR2 SYDVKM. V shed 5 bases, J shed 2 bases, and the junction held 8 bases outside the gene matches. The CDR3 has 15 amino acids.

The V call is TRBV10-3, the J call TRBJ2-7; 12 bases agree with TRBD1. The V gene end was trimmed by 2 bases and the J gene end by 7 bases; junction bases not matched to a gene: 9. CDR3 length equals 16 residues. CDR1 is ENHRY, CDR2 SYGVKD, per germline. The CDR3: CAISEGLGTGGREQYF. Here the CDR3 DNA reads TGTGCCATCAGTGAGGGCTTGGGGACAGGGGGCAGGGAGCAGTACTTC.

This chain uses TRBV7-3 with TRBJ2-3; D uncertain. Germline V CDR1 and CDR2: SGHTA, FQGTGA. Trimming left V 4 bases short and J 2 bases short, with 13 bases between. This CDR3 spans 15 amino acids. DNA of the CDR3: TGTGCCAGCAGCTCATCTAGGTTAGCCACAGATACGCAGTATTTT. Amino acids: CASSSSRLATDTQYF.

This clone was observed a few times. J is TRBJ1-5 and V is TRBV6-5; 9 positions agree with TRBD1. CDR1 is MNHEY, CDR2 SVGAGI, per germline. The CDR3 is 13 residues long. Germline trimming cut 6 bases from V and 7 bases from J; bases unmatched to any gene: 4. The CDR3 sequence is CASRQGASQPQHF. The CDR3 region has the DNA TGTGCCAGCAGACAGGGGGCTTCCCAGCCCCAGCATTTT.

V and J are TRBV6-6 and TRBJ1-4, with TRBD1 matching 9 bases. J gave up 7 bases and V 4 bases, and 4 bases lay outside the gene matches. The CDR3 has 14 amino acids. Looked up from germline, CDR1 is MNHNY and CDR2 is SVGAGI (reference sequence). CDR3 DNA: TGTGCCAGCAGTTCGGGACAGGGACGTGAAAAACTGTTTTTT. Protein sequence: CASSSGQGREKLFF.

This chain links TRBV27 with TRBJ2-3; tentatively, D is TRBD2 (6 bases). Germline V lookup: CDR1 MNHEY, CDR2 SMNVEV (reference sequence). This CDR3 spans 11 amino acids. V lost 4 bases and J lost 12, with 11 bases in between. The CDR3 protein is CASSSGVIQYF. CDR3 in DNA: TGTGCCAGCAGTTCGGGGGTGATTCAGTATTTT.

The chain has TRBV24-1 and TRBJ2-1, with 8 bases matching TRBD2. Germline trimming cut 4 bases from V and 6 bases from J; bases unmatched to any gene: 4. The germline gives CDR1 KGHDR, CDR2 SFDVKD. CDR3 length equals 14 residues. CDR3 nucleotides: TGTGCCACCAGTGACGGGGGGGCCCGCAATGAGCAGTTCTTC. Its translation is CATSDGGARNEQFF.

Details on this clone: An end of the junction differs from the germline gene, which may be a read error. The V gene is TRBV10-3, the J gene TRBJ1-1; D remains unclear. The germline CDR1 and CDR2 sequences are ENHRY and SYGVKD. The CDR3 has 14 amino acids. In DNA, the CDR3 is TGTGCCATCAGTGAGTTGACGGGGAACGCTGAAGCTTTCTTT. Residues: CAISELTGNAEAFF.

The chain has TRBV7-2 and TRBJ2-1; 9 bases fit TRBD2. In germline, CDR1 is SGHTA, CDR2 FQGNSA. The CDR3 runs to 16 residues. V shed 5 bases and J 0 bases; nucleotides not matched to a gene: 5. The CDR3 protein is CASSILAGSSYNEQFF. CDR3 nucleotides: TGTGCCAGCAGCATCCTAGCGGGGAGCTCCTACAATGAGCAGTTCTTC.

DNA for the CDR3: TGTGCCGGTGGACAGGGGCAGGAGACTGAAGCTTTCTTT. Protein: CAGGQGQETEAFF. This chain links TRBV9 with TRBJ1-1; 9 nucleotides line up with TRBD1. CDR3 length: 13 residues. Trimming took 10 bases from V and 5 from J; bases not matched to a gene: 9. CDR1 and CDR2 (germline): SGDLS, YYNGEE.

V usage is TRBV7-3 and J usage is TRBJ1-3; 7 bases match TRBD1. Germline values: CDR1 SGHTA, CDR2 FQGTGA. The J segment lost 2 bases and the V segment lost 2 bases, leaving 6 bases of the junction unmatched. The CDR3 has 16 amino acids. CDR3 residues: CASSLQAQGAGNTIYF. In DNA, the CDR3 is TGTGCCAGCAGCTTACAGGCGCAGGGGGCTGGAAACACCATATATTTT.

In this sample, this clone turned up a few times. The V call is TRBV6-5, the J call TRBJ1-5; D remains ambiguous. Trimming left V 6 bases short and J 3 bases short, with 9 bases between. Germline lookup yields CDR1 MNHEY and CDR2 SVGAGI. The CDR3 has 13 amino acids. CDR3 in amino acids: CASSPGVNQPQHF. CDR3 nucleotide sequence: TGTGCCAGCAGCCCCGGGGTCAATCAGCCCCAGCATTTT.

The genes are TRBV28 and TRBJ2-1; 8 bases are a match to TRBD2. The V and J ends lost 5 bases and 6 bases, in that order; junction bases with no gene match: 9. CDR1 is MDHEN and CDR2 is SYDVKM in the germline V gene. The CDR3 spans 15 residues. CDR3 bases: TGTGCCAGCAGTCTCTTGGCGGGGGGTGTCAATGAGCAGTTCTTC. This gives the protein CASSLLAGGVNEQFF.

A note on this clone: Additional DNA sequences in this sample encode the identical CDR3. V is TRBV5-1 and J is TRBJ2-5, with a tentative D call TRBD1 (5 bases). V was clipped by 0 bases and J by 5 bases, with 5 bases between them. The germline CDR1 and CDR2 sequences are SGHRS and YFSETQ. The CDR3 length is 12 residues. For the CDR3, the DNA is TGCGCCAGCAGCTTGGACAGGGAGACCCAGTACTTC. It translates to CASSLDRETQYF.

The chain employs TRBV14 and TRBJ2-6, with TRBD1 matching 11 bases. The germline V gene encodes CDR1 SGHDN and CDR2 FVKESK. This CDR3 has 17 amino acids. Germline trimming cut 6 bases from V and 1 base from J; bases unmatched to any gene: 5. Written as DNA, the CDR3 is TGTGCCAGCAGACCGGGACAGGGGGGATCTGGGGCCAACGTCCTGACTTTC. It specifies CASRPGQGGSGANVLTF.

V and J are TRBV7-2 and TRBJ1-1; 8 nucleotides match TRBD1. This CDR3 spans 15 amino acids. Germline-derived CDR1 and CDR2 are SGHTA and FQGNSA. V lost 3 bases and J lost 4; bases outside the gene matches: 7. CDR3 protein: CASSFPGQGRTEAFF. In DNA form, the CDR3 reads TGTGCCAGCAGCTTTCCAGGACAGGGCCGCACTGAAGCTTTCTTT.

This chain joins TRBV9 and TRBJ2-5, with D possibly being TRBD1 (5 bases). The CDR3 is 12 amino acids. V shed 5 bases and J shed 5 bases, with 10 bases lying between them. Germline V gene data show CDR1 as SGDLS and CDR2 as YYNGEE. CDR3 nucleotides: TGTGCCAGCAGTTCAGGGTTGGAGACCCAGTACTTC. Protein sequence: CASSSGLETQYF.